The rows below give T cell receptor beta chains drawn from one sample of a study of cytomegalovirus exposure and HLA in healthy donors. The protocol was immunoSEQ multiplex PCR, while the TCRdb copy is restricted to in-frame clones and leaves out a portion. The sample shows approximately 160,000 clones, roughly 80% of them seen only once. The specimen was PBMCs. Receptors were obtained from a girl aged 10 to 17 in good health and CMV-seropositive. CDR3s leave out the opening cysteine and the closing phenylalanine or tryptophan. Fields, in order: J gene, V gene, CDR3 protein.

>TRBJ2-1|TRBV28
ASSPAGGERYNEQF
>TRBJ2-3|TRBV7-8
ASSLIISTDTQY
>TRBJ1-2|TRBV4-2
ASSQDGAADGYT
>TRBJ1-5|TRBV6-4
ASSVDRGYQPQH
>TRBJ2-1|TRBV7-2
ASRQTHTAGNEQF
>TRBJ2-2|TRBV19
ASRNYGTSGVNTGELF
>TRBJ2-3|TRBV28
ASTTRDWSQY
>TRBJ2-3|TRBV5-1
ASSSGLAGVSDTQY
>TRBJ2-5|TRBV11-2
ASSPEHREQETQY
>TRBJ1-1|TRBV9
ASSPYQVKTEAF
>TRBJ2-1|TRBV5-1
ASSLDSGFSEQF
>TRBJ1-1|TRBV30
AWSAEGGTEAF
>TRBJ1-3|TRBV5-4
ASSPPGTGNTIY
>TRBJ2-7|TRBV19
ASTHRLAAPYEQY
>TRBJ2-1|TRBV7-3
ASSLFNRDNEQF
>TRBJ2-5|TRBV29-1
SVGWGGGQETQY
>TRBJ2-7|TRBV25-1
ASSDGTYEQY
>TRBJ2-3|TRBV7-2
ASSLGLPPRGTQY
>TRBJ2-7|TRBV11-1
ASSLSDSSYEQY
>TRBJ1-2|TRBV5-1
ASSRGTGYGYT
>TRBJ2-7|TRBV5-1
ASSLELAIYEQY
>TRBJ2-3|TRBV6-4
ASSDSYRSTDTQY
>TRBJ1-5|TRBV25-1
ASSAFRGSNQPQH
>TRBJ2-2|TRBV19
ASSITYWAGWNTGELF
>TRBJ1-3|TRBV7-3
ASSLQDSTPGGNTIY
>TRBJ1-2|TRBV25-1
ASSDPGQVGGYT
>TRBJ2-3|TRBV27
ASSWGTSGGPSTDTQY